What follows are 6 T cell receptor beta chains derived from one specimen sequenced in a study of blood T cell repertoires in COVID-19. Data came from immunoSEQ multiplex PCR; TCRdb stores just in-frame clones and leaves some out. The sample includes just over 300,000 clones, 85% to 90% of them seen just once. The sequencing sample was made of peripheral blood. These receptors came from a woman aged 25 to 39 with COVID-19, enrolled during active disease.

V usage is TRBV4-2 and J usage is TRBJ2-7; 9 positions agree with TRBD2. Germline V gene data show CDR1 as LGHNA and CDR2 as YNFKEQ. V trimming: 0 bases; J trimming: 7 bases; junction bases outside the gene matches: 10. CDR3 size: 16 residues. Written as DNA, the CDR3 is TGTGCCAGCAGCCAAGAAGTAGGGCGGGGGGGTGAAGAGCAGTACTTC. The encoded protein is CASSQEVGRGGEEQYF.

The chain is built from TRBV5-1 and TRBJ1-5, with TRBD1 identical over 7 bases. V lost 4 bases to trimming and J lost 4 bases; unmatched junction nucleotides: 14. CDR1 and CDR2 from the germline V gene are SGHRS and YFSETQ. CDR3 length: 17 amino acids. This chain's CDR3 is CASSPGQSGLRNQPQHF. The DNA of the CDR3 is TGCGCCAGCAGCCCGGGACAGAGCGGGCTGAGGAATCAGCCCCAGCATTTT.

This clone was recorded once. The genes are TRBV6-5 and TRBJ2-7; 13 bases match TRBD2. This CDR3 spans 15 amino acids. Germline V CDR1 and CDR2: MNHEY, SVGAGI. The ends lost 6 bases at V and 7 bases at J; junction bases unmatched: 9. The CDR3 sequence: CASRPGTSGAGEQYF. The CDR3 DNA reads TGTGCCAGCAGACCCGGGACTAGCGGGGCTGGGGAGCAGTACTTC.

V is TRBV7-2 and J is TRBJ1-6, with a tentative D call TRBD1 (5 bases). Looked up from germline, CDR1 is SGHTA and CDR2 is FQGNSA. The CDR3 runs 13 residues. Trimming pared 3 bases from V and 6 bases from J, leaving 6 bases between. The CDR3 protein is CASSLDINSPLHF. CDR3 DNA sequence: TGTGCCAGCAGCTTGGACATTAATTCACCCCTCCACTTT.

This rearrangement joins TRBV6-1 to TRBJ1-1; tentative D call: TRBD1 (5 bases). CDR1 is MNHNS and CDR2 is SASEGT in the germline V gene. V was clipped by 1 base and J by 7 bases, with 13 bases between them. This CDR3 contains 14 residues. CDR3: CASSEVVDTGEAFF. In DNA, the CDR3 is TGTGCCAGCAGTGAAGTAGTCGATACAGGTGAAGCTTTCTTT.

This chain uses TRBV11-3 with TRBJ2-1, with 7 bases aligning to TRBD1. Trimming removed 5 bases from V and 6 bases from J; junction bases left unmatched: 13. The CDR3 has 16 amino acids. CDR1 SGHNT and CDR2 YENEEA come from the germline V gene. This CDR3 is CASSGVRQGLGNEQFF. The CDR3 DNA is TGTGCCAGCAGCGGGGTTCGACAGGGTTTGGGCAATGAGCAGTTCTTC.